Sequencing of this T cell receptor (beta chain) was carried out in a study of blood T cell repertoires in COVID-19. Study-level background: Samples representing acute and convalescent COVID-19 were sourced from the United States, Italy and Spain.

The CDR3 extends over 19 amino acids. From germline, CDR1 is SGDLS and CDR2 YYNGEE. Trimming at V came to 4 bases and at J to 0 bases, leaving 15 bases not matched to a gene. Original processing methods: The authors estimated nucleated cell counts from reference gene primer amplification. Clones were sequenced by immunoSEQ multiplex PCR, and TCRdb holds only the in-frame ones, with some missing. V, J and clone size are those of that table, while D and trimming were read from the DNA. This sample carries under 150,000 clones, about 84% of them seen once, and the ten largest clones take around 1.5%. The sample was peripheral blood. The TCR comes from a man aged 45 to 65 with acute or convalescent COVID-19. This chain links TRBV9 with TRBJ1-3, with 8 bases lining up with TRBD1. In DNA, the CDR3 is TGTGCCAGCAGCTATACCCCGGGACAGGATCTTATCTCTGGAAACACCATATATTTT. Amino acid sequence: CASSYTPGQDLISGNTIYF.